These 20 T cell receptor beta chains originate from one sample sequenced in a study of blood T cell repertoires in COVID-19. Sequencing used immunoSEQ multiplex PCR; TCRdb keeps in-frame clones, though not all of them. The sample carries about 26,000 clones, around two thirds recorded once. The sequencing sample was made of peripheral blood. The receptors come from a man aged 60 to 69 with active or convalescent COVID-19.

Sample share makes this clone medium-sized (0.01 to 0.1%). V gene TRBV4-1 combines with J gene TRBJ2-7, with 9 bases that match TRBD1. Germline CDR1 and CDR2: MGHRA and YSYEKL. With V trimmed by 1 base and J by 5 bases, 6 bases remained unmatched. The CDR3 runs to 15 residues. This CDR3 is CASSQAGQGNHEQYF. In DNA form, the CDR3 reads TGCGCCAGCAGCCAAGCGGGACAGGGTAACCACGAGCAGTACTTC.

The chain combines TRBV5-1 with TRBJ2-3; TRBD2 matches at 8 bases. This CDR3 has 15 residues. With V trimmed by 4 bases and J by 4 bases, 8 bases remained unmatched. The germline CDR1 and CDR2 sequences are SGHRS and YFSETQ. This CDR3 is CASSPYAGGADTQYF. In DNA, the CDR3 is TGCGCCAGCAGCCCTTATGCGGGAGGTGCAGATACGCAGTATTTT.

This clone was seen a few times. V gene TRBV7-9 combines with J gene TRBJ1-3; D possibly corresponds to TRBD1 (5 bases). Germline V gene data show CDR1 as SEHNR and CDR2 as FQNEAQ (reference sequence). The CDR3 length is 15 residues. V was trimmed by 3 bases and J by 1 base, leaving 10 bases between them. The CDR3 loop reads CASSFSGLSGNTIYF. In nucleotides, the CDR3 is TGTGCCAGCAGCTTTTCAGGGTTGTCTGGAAACACCATATATTTT.

The chain combines TRBV11-2 with TRBJ2-7; no clear D. The CDR3 consists of 12 residues. From germline, CDR1 is SGHAT and CDR2 FQNNGV. Trimming cost V 3 bases and J 2 bases, with 5 bases left between them. The CDR3 loop reads CASSFSPYEQYF. DNA of the CDR3: TGTGCCAGCAGCTTTAGCCCCTACGAGCAGTACTTC.

By share, this clone ranks as medium-sized. This chain uses TRBV4-1 with TRBJ2-1, with 7 bases fitting TRBD2. CDR1 is MGHRA and CDR2 is YSYEKL in the germline V gene. CDR3 length: 16 residues. Trimming at V came to 6 bases and at J to 0 bases, leaving 8 bases not matched to a gene. The CDR3 region has the DNA TGCGCCAGCAGGGGAGCGGGGATTAGCTCCTACAATGAGCAGTTCTTC. As protein: CASRGAGISSYNEQFF.

This clone came up a few times. This chain uses TRBV10-2 with TRBJ1-2, with no clear D. There are 11 residues in the CDR3. CDR1 WSHSY and CDR2 SAAADI come from the germline V gene. V was shortened by 6 bases and J by 7 bases, with 9 bases between the two germline ends. CDR3: CASRVQSGYTF. CDR3 sequence (DNA): TGCGCCAGCAGGGTGCAGTCTGGCTACACCTTC.

This clone has just a few counts. This sequence joins TRBV5-6 and TRBJ1-5; a possible D gene is TRBD1 (6 bases). The CDR3 spans 13 residues. Germline V gene lookup returns CDR1 SGHDT and CDR2 YYEEEE. V was shortened by 2 bases and J by 8 bases, with 11 bases between the two germline ends. CDR3 coding DNA: TGTGCCAGCAGCTTAGACAGGTCGGAGCCCCAGCATTTT. Its protein is CASSLDRSEPQHF.

This sequence joins TRBV10-3 and TRBJ2-7, with 8 bases lining up with TRBD1. The CDR3 length is 14 residues. CDR1 ENHRY and CDR2 SYGVKD come from the germline V gene. Trimming took 3 bases from V and 4 from J; bases not matched to a gene: 5. DNA of the CDR3: TGTGCCATCAGTGAAACAGGGGGATTATACGAGCAGTACTTC. Amino acid sequence: CAISETGGLYEQYF.

The chain carries TRBV27 and TRBJ1-5; 7 bases align to TRBD1. The CDR3 extends over 15 amino acids. Germline V gene lookup returns CDR1 MNHEY and CDR2 SMNVEV (reference sequence). J was trimmed by 2 bases and V by 5 bases; bases with no gene match: 6. The CDR3 reads CASSTQGFGNQPQHF. As DNA, the CDR3 is TGTGCCAGCAGTACACAGGGGTTCGGCAATCAGCCCCAGCATTTT.

The chain joins TRBV5-6 to TRBJ1-4, with D maybe TRBD1 (6 bases). Germline V gene data show CDR1 as SGHDT and CDR2 as YYEEEE. Deletions cut 4 bases from V and 8 bases from J, with 21 bases between. This CDR3 has 16 residues. The CDR3 spells CASSTPGGGVSEKLFF. The CDR3 DNA follows: TGTGCCAGCAGCACCCCCGGCGGGGGCGTCAGCGAAAAACTGTTTTTT.

Remarks on this clone: Because the CDR3's place on the DNA is in doubt, the DNA is left out and the CDR3 is given as listed by TCRdb. This sequence joins TRBV1 and TRBJ2-7; the table's D call, TRBD2, was not checked against the DNA. TRBV1 is a documented pseudogene. The CDR3 region is 16 residues in length, termini included. This CDR3 reads CTPAVVAGGTSDEQYF.

CDR3 nucleotides: TGTGCCAGCAGTTACTCTCCTGGGCTAGCGGGCGAGCAGTACTTC. It encodes CASSYSPGLAGEQYF. The chain joins TRBV6-5 to TRBJ2-7, with 8 bases aligning to TRBD2. The V gene end was trimmed by 0 bases and the J gene end by 6 bases; junction bases not matched to a gene: 7. The CDR3 has 15 amino acids. Germline lookup yields CDR1 MNHEY and CDR2 SVGAGI.

The CDR3 protein is CASNSRGDTEAFF. In DNA, the CDR3 is TGTGCCAGCAATTCTCGGGGAGATACTGAAGCTTTCTTT. V and J are TRBV12-3 or TRBV12-4 and TRBJ1-1, with unresolved D. Between the trimmed V and J ends, which lost 7 bases and 5 bases, there was a span of 14 bases. The CDR3 is made up of 13 amino acids.

The chain carries TRBV4-1 and TRBJ2-1; TRBD2 might be the D (6 bases). The V and J ends lost 3 bases and 0 bases respectively, with 15 bases between them. Germline values: CDR1 MGHRA, CDR2 YSYEKL. The CDR3 covers 17 residues. The CDR3 nucleotides read TGCGCCAGCAGCCACCTCAGCGGGCCGAGCTCCTACAATGAGCAGTTCTTC. It yields the protein CASSHLSGPSSYNEQFF.

The rearrangement uses TRBV19 and TRBJ2-6, with 11 bases that match TRBD2. Looked up from germline, CDR1 is LNHDA and CDR2 is SQIVND (reference sequence). This CDR3 spans 17 amino acids. J gave up 1 base and V 9 bases, and 8 bases lay outside the gene matches. The CDR3 sequence is CASNPPSGRSGANVLTF. DNA of the CDR3: TGTGCCAGCAACCCCCCTAGCGGGAGGTCTGGGGCCAACGTCCTGACTTTC. Based on the CDR3 plus reference TRBV19 and TRBJ2-6, the full variable domain is DGGITQSPKYLFRKEGQNVTLSCEQNLNHDAMYWYRQDPGQGLRLIYYSQIVNDFQKGDIAEGYSVSREKKESFPLTVTSAQKNPTAFYLCASNPPSGRSGANVLTFGAGSRLTVL.

J is TRBJ2-1 and V is TRBV11-2; 14 bases match TRBD2. The V gene's germline CDR1 is SGHAT and CDR2 FQNNGV. The CDR3 totals 17 residues. The V segment lost 5 bases and the J segment 5 bases; nucleotides outside the gene matches: 8. The CDR3 DNA reads as TGTGCCAGCAGCCTTTGGACTAGCGGGAGGTACCACAATGAGCAGTTCTTC. Amino acid sequence: CASSLWTSGRYHNEQFF.

The chain couples TRBV4-1 to TRBJ1-1; 12 bases fit TRBD1. The V segment lost 4 bases and the J segment 5 bases; nucleotides outside the gene matches: 11. Germline V gene sequence: CDR1 MGHRA, CDR2 YSYEKL. CDR3 length: 17 amino acids. The CDR3 nucleotides are TGCGCCAGCAGCCTCCGGGACAGGGGGCGGGTAGCGACTGAAGCTTTCTTT. It codes for CASSLRDRGRVATEAFF.

The J gene is TRBJ2-7, the V gene TRBV6-2 or TRBV6-3, with 7 bases aligning to TRBD2. The trim removed 6 bases at V and 0 bases at J, leaving 8 bases unmatched. The CDR3 sequence is 15 residues long. Germline-derived CDR1 and CDR2 are MNHEY and SVGEGT. The chain's CDR3 is CASSLGGGSSYEQYF. CDR3 DNA: TGTGCCAGCAGCCTTGGCGGGGGAAGCTCCTACGAGCAGTACTTC.

V usage is TRBV30 and J usage is TRBJ2-3; 11 nucleotides match TRBD2. The CDR3 spans 15 residues. Germline CDR1 GTSNPN, CDR2 SVGIG (reference sequence). J was trimmed by 5 bases and V by 8 bases; bases with no gene match: 12. CDR3 DNA sequence: TGTGCCCGCGGGTCCACTAGCGGGAGAGTAGATACGCAGTATTTT. Its protein is CARGSTSGRVDTQYF.

V gene TRBV30 combines with J gene TRBJ1-2; D unclear. CDR1 and CDR2 (germline): GTSNPN, SVGIG (reference sequence). V was cut by 2 bases and J by 8 bases, with 12 bases left in between. There are 12 residues in the CDR3. For the CDR3, the DNA is TGTGCCTGGAGTTACCTTTCTAAAGGCTACACCTTC. Its translation is CAWSYLSKGYTF.